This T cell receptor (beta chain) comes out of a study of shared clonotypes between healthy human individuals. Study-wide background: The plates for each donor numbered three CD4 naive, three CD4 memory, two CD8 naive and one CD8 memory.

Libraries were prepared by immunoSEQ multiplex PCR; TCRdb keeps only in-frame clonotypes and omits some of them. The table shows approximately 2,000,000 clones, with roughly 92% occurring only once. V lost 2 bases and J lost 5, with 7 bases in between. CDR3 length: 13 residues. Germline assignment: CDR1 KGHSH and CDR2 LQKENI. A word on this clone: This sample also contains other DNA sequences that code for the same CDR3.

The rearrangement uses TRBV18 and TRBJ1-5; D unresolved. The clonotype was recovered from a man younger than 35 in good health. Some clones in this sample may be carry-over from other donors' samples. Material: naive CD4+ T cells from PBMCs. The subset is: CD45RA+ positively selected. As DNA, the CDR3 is TGTGCCAGCTCACCAGGGTTCGATCAGCCCCAGCATTTT. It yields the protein CASSPGFDQPQHF.